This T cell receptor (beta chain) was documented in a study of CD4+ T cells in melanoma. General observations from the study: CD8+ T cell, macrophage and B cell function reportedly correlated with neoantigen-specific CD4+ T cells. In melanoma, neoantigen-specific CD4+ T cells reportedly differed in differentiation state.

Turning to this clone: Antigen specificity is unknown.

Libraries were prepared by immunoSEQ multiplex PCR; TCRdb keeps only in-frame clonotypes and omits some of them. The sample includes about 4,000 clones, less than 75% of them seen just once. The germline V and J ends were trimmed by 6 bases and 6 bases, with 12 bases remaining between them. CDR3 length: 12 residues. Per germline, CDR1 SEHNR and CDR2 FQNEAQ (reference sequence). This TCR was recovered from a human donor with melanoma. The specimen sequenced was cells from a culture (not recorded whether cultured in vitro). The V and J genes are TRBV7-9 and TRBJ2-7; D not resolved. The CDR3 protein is CASSPTMREQYF. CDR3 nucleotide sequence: TGTGCCAGCAGTCCTACCATGCGCGAGCAGTACTTC.